These 20 T cell receptor beta chains share one sample of origin, sequenced in a study of blood T cell repertoires in COVID-19. Sequencing was performed with immunoSEQ multiplex PCR; in TCRdb, only in-frame clones are kept and a portion is missing. The sample has 65,000 or so clones, about 77% seen once. The sequencing input was peripheral blood. These receptors all stem from a human donor in a cohort sampled during active COVID-19.

This chain uses TRBV7-3 with TRBJ2-1; no clear D. The V end lost 1 base, the J end lost 8 bases, and 6 bases lay between the germline ends. Germline CDR1 SGHTA, CDR2 FQGTGA. CDR3 size: 12 residues. CDR3 bases: TGTGCCAGCAGCTTAATGGGCGATGAGCAGTTCTTC. Its translation is CASSLMGDEQFF.

The chain employs TRBV27 and TRBJ2-4, with TRBD2 as a possible D gene (6 bases). The germline gives CDR1 MNHEY, CDR2 SMNVEV (reference sequence). Trimming stripped 5 bases from V and 7 bases from J, with 18 bases between. The CDR3 is 15 residues long. The CDR3 DNA reads as TGTGCCAGCAGTAGGGCGGGGACGACGGGGAACATTCAGTACTTC. This codes for CASSRAGTTGNIQYF.

The chain employs TRBV4-1 and TRBJ2-5, with D perhaps matching TRBD2 (5 bases). This CDR3 spans 16 amino acids. CDR1 and CDR2 (germline): MGHRA, YSYEKL. The germline V and J ends were trimmed by 0 bases and 4 bases, with 15 bases remaining between them. CDR3 DNA sequence: TGCGCCAGCAGCCAAGATGGGAGCTTACGGGCAGAGACCCAGTACTTC. It encodes CASSQDGSLRAETQYF.

The rearrangement links TRBV10-3 to TRBJ2-1; TRBD2 matches at 8 bases. Germline lookup yields CDR1 ENHRY and CDR2 SYGVKD. J lost 9 bases, V lost 2 bases, and 9 bases had no gene match. The CDR3 runs 15 residues. The CDR3 nucleotides are TGTGCCATCAGTGAGACAGGAGCGGGAGCTGCTGAGCAGTTCTTC. Translation: CAISETGAGAAEQFF.

The chain has TRBV5-1 and TRBJ1-2, with D possibly TRBD1 on 6 matching bases. Trimming shortened V by 1 base and J by 6 bases, and 13 bases separated the two germline ends. This CDR3 is built from 14 residues. Germline CDR1 is SGHRS and CDR2 is YFSETQ. Written as DNA, the CDR3 is TGCGCCAGCAGCTTGCCACAGGGATCGGATGGCTACACCTTC. This gives the protein CASSLPQGSDGYTF.

Here the CDR3 reads CASSLRTGKGNQPQHF. The CDR3 DNA sequence: TGTGCCAGCAGTTTAAGGACAGGGAAGGGCAATCAGCCCCAGCATTTT. The chain joins TRBV28 to TRBJ1-5; 8 bases are a match to TRBD1. Germline loops: CDR1 MDHEN, CDR2 SYDVKM. This CDR3 has 16 amino acids. V was clipped by 2 bases and J by 2 bases; unmatched bases: 5.

V usage is TRBV5-5 and J usage is TRBJ1-1; tentative D call: TRBD1 (6 bases). With 4 bases removed from V and 11 bases from J, the gap between germline ends came to 21 bases. From germline, CDR1 is SGHKS and CDR2 YYEKEE (reference sequence). This CDR3 contains 14 residues. CDR3 region: CASSRDTGIQRAFF. Written as DNA, the CDR3 is TGTGCCAGCAGCAGGGATACAGGGATCCAGAGGGCTTTCTTT.

The V gene is TRBV6-1, the J gene TRBJ1-6; unclear D gene. CDR3 length: 14 residues. Trimming took off 2 bases at V and 6 bases at J, with 8 bases between the two ends. CDR1 and CDR2 (germline): MNHNS, SASEGT. The CDR3 coding sequence is TGTGCCAGCAGTGAACTACGGGGTAATTCACCCCTCCACTTT. Amino acids: CASSELRGNSPLHF.

This clone was recorded a few times. The rearrangement uses TRBV4-3 and TRBJ1-1; D might be TRBD1 (6 bases). CDR3 length: 16 residues. Germline CDR1 and CDR2: LGHNA and YSLEER. The V gene lost 1 base and the J gene lost 3 bases, with 15 bases spanning the gap. CDR3 loop: CASSQGIVQGDTEAFF. The CDR3 coding sequence is TGCGCCAGCAGCCAAGGCATAGTACAGGGCGACACTGAAGCTTTCTTT.

This chain uses TRBV5-1 with TRBJ2-5; possibly TRBD1 for D (6 bases). The V gene's germline CDR1 is SGHRS and CDR2 YFSETQ. CDR3 size: 17 residues. The V end was cut by 4 bases, the J end by 2 bases, with 21 bases between. The DNA of the CDR3 is TGCGCCAGCAGCATAAACAACAGGGCCTGGGCTCAAGAGACCCAGTACTTC. Its translation is CASSINNRAWAQETQYF. Full variable domain (rest looked up from reference TRBV5-1 and TRBJ2-5): KAGVTQTPRYLIKTRGQQVTLSCSPISGHRSVSWYQQTPGQGLQFLFEYFSETQRNKGNFPGRFSGRQFSNSRSEMNVSTLELGDSALYLCASSINNRAWAQETQYFGPGTRLLVL.

This chain connects TRBV7-9 to TRBJ2-1, with 8 nucleotides matching TRBD2. The CDR3 is made up of 15 amino acids. Germline V gene sequence: CDR1 SEHNR, CDR2 FQNEAQ (reference sequence). J lost 0 bases, V lost 5 bases, and 3 bases had no gene match. CDR3: CASSPSGLSYNEQFF. The CDR3 DNA follows: TGTGCCAGCAGCCCTAGCGGGCTCTCCTACAATGAGCAGTTCTTC.

In this sample, this clone turned up a few times. This sequence joins TRBV27 and TRBJ1-2; 7 bases line up with TRBD1. Unmatched junction bases numbered 10, after V lost 7 bases and J lost 8 bases. Germline CDR1 reads MNHEY; CDR2 reads SMNVEV (reference sequence). The CDR3 contains 13 residues. The CDR3 spells CASKYPGGGGYTF. The CDR3 DNA sequence: TGTGCCAGCAAATACCCAGGGGGAGGAGGCTACACCTTC.

The chain recombines TRBV29-1 with TRBJ2-7, with a weak D call TRBD2 (5 bases). CDR3 length: 14 amino acids. V was pared by 4 bases and J by 1 base, with 14 bases between. Germline assignment: CDR1 SQVTM and CDR2 ANQGSEA. CDR3 sequence: CSVVIGSASYEQYF. In DNA form, the CDR3 reads TGCAGCGTTGTAATTGGGAGTGCATCCTACGAGCAGTACTTC.

In this sample, this clone turned up a few times. The chain links TRBV5-1 to TRBJ2-7, with a weak D call TRBD2 (6 bases). CDR1 is SGHRS, CDR2 YFSETQ, per germline. This CDR3 is built from 14 residues. Trimming took 0 bases from V and 4 from J, leaving 11 bases between them. The CDR3 region is CASSLAGERYEQYF. In DNA form, the CDR3 reads TGCGCCAGCAGCTTGGCGGGAGAACGTTACGAGCAGTACTTC.

The V call is TRBV5-4, the J call TRBJ2-1, with a tentative D call TRBD2 (5 bases). The ends were cut back, 3 bases at V and 0 bases at J, with 13 bases in the middle. From germline, CDR1 is SGHNT and CDR2 YYREEE (reference sequence). CDR3 length equals 16 residues. CDR3 residues: CASSSRKRDSYNEQFF. CDR3 nucleotides: TGTGCCAGCAGCTCGAGGAAACGGGACTCCTACAATGAGCAGTTCTTC.

CDR3: CSASTFGGNHRGYTF. In DNA, the CDR3 is TGCAGTGCTAGTACCTTCGGAGGGAACCATCGGGGCTACACCTTC. The chain carries TRBV20-1 and TRBJ1-2, with D unclear. Germline V CDR1 and CDR2: DFQATT, SNEGSKA (reference sequence). The CDR3 loop spans 15 amino acids. V was cut by 3 bases and J by 8 bases, with 22 bases left in between.

This clone was recorded many times. The chain employs TRBV28 and TRBJ2-7; tentative D call: TRBD2 (6 bases). The CDR3 length is 14 residues. Looked up from germline, CDR1 is MDHEN and CDR2 is SYDVKM. The V end lost 5 bases, the J end lost 6 bases, and 17 bases lay between the germline ends. CDR3 DNA sequence: TGTGCCAGCAGTCTCTCGGGAGTCGAGGGCGAGCAGTACTTC. Its protein product is CASSLSGVEGEQYF.

The V call is TRBV6-5, the J call TRBJ1-1, with D hard to call. Per the germline V gene, CDR1 is MNHEY and CDR2 is SVGAGI. The CDR3 runs to 14 residues. Trimming stripped 6 bases from V and 5 bases from J, with 16 bases between. The CDR3 is CASRTRGMGTEAFF. The CDR3 DNA sequence: TGTGCCAGCAGGACGCGGGGAATGGGAACTGAAGCTTTCTTT.

The gene calls are TRBV24-1 and TRBJ1-3, with D uncertain. Germline V lookup: CDR1 KGHDR, CDR2 SFDVKD. There are 14 residues in the CDR3. V lost 3 bases and J lost 0, with 5 bases in between. In DNA, the CDR3 is TGTGCCACCAGTGATCTTAGCTCTGGAAACACCATATATTTT. Translated: CATSDLSSGNTIYF.

This chain links TRBV30 with TRBJ2-3, with D possibly being TRBD2 (6 bases). The length of the CDR3 is 14 residues. The V gene's germline CDR1 is GTSNPN and CDR2 SVGIG (reference sequence). The V end lost 0 bases, the J end lost 0 bases, and 7 bases lay between the germline ends. This CDR3 reads CAWSVGTSTDTQYF. The CDR3 bases are TGTGCCTGGAGTGTGGGGACTAGCACAGATACGCAGTATTTT. The variable domain in full, with the rest retrieved from reference TRBV30 and TRBJ2-3, is SQTIHQWPATLVQPVGSPLSLECTVEGTSNPNLYWYRQAAGRGLQLLFYSVGIGQISSEVPQNLSASRPQDRQFILSSKKLLLSDSGFYLCAWSVGTSTDTQYFGPGTRLTVL.